This T cell receptor (beta chain) was sequenced during a study of early T cells in non-severe SARS-CoV-2 infection. Tagging with unique molecular identifiers was applied to individual cDNA molecules. TCRdb reanalysed the 5' RACE reads using MiXCR and keeps one entry per CDR3 protein. The data hold some 100,000 distinct CDR3 sequences, with roughly 14% observed a single time. V dropped 4 bases and J dropped 1 base, with 13 bases sitting between them. From germline, CDR1 is MNHNS and CDR2 SASEGT. The CDR3 has 15 amino acids. This chain joins TRBV6-1 and TRBJ1-1; D perhaps matches TRBD1 (6 bases). The TCR originated in an adult who was a healthcare worker with PCR-confirmed SARS-CoV-2 infection or an uninfected control (not recorded which). What was sequenced was whole blood. The DNA of the CDR3 is TGTGCCAGCAGTGGTTCAGGGGCGTCGAACACTGAAGCTTTCTTT. It codes for CASSGSGASNTEAFF.